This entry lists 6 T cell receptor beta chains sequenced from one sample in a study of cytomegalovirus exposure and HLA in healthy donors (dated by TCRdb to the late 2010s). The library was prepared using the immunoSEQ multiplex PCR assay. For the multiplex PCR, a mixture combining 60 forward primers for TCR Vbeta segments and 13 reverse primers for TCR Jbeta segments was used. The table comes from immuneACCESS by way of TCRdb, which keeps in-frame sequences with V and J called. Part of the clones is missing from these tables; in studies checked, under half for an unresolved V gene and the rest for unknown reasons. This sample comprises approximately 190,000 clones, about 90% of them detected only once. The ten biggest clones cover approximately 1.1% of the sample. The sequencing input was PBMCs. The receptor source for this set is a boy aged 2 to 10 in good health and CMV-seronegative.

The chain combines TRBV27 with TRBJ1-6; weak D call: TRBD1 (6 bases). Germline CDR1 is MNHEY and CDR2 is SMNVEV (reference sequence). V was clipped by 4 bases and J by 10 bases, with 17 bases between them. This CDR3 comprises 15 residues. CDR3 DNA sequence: TGTGCCAGCAGTTACGGACAGATGGGGTACTCACCCCTCCACTTT. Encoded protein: CASSYGQMGYSPLHF.

CDR3 DNA: TGTGCCAGCAGCGTCAACACTGGAAACACCATATATTTT. It yields the protein CASSVNTGNTIYF. J is TRBJ1-3 and V is TRBV9; no firm D call. This CDR3 contains 13 residues. Trimming cost V 2 bases and J 2 bases, with 5 bases left between them. Germline lookup yields CDR1 SGDLS and CDR2 YYNGEE.

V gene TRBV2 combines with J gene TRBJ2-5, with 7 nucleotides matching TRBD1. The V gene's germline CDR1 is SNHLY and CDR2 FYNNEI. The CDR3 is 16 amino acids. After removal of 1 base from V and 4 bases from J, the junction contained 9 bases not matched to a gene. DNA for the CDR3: TGTGCCAGCAGTGAAGGTGACAGGGCGGAAGGAGAGACCCAGTACTTC. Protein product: CASSEGDRAEGETQYF.

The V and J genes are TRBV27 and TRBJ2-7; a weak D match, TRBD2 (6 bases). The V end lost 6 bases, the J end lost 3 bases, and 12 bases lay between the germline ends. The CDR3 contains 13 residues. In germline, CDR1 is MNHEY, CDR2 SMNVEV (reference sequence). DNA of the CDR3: TGTGCCAGCAGCCCCCGGAGGGACTACGAGCAGTACTTC. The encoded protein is CASSPRRDYEQYF.

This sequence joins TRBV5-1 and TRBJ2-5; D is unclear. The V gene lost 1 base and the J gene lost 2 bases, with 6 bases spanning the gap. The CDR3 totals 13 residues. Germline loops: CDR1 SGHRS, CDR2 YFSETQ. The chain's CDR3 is CASSLNRQETQYF. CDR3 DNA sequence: TGCGCCAGCAGCTTGAACCGGCAAGAGACCCAGTACTTC.

The CDR3: CSVNRGAYEQYF. The CDR3 nucleotides are TGCAGCGTCAACAGGGGTGCCTACGAGCAGTACTTC. The V and J genes are TRBV29-1 and TRBJ2-7; 7 bases match TRBD1. The CDR3 has 12 residues. Looked up from germline, CDR1 is SQVTM and CDR2 is ANQGSEA. Losses at the gene ends were 6 bases for V and 2 bases for J; bases not matched to a gene: 4.